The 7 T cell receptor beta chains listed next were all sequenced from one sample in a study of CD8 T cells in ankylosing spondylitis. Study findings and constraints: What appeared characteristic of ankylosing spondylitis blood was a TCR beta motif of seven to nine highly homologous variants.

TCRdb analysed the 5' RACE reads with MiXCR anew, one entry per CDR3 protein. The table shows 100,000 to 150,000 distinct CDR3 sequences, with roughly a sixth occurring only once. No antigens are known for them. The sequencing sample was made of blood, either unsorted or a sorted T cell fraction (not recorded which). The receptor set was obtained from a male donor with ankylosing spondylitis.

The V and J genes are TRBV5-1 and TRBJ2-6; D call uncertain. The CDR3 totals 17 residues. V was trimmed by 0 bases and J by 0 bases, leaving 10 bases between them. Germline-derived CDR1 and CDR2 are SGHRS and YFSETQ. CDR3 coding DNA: TGCGCCAGCAGCTTGGAAGGTTTCTACTCTGGGGCCAACGTCCTGACTTTC. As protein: CASSLEGFYSGANVLTF.

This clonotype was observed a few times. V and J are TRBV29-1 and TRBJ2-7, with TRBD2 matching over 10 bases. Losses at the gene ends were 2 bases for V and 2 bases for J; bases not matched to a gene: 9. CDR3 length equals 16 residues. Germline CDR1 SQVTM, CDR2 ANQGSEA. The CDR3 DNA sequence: TGCAGCGTTGAACTCCGAACTAGCGGGACCACCTACGAGCAGTACTTC. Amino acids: CSVELRTSGTTYEQYF.

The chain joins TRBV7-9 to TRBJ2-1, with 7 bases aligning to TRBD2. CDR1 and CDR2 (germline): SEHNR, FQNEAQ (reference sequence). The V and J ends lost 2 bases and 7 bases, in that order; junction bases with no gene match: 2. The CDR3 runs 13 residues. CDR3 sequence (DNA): TGTGCCAGCAGCTTACGGGGGGTGAATGAGCAGTTCTTC. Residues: CASSLRGVNEQFF. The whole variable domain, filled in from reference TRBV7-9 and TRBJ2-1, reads DTGVSQNPRHKITKRGQNVTFRCDPISEHNRLYWYRQTLGQGPEFLTYFQNEAQLEKSRLLSDRFSAERPKGSFSTLEIQRTEQGDSAMYLCASSLRGVNEQFFGPGTRLTVL.

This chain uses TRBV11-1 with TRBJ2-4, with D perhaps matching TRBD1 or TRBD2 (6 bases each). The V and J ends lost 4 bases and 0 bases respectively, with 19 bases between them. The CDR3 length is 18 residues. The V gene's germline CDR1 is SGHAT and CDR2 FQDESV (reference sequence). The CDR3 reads CASSSGGRGPLAKNIQYF. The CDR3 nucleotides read TGTGCCAGCAGCTCCGGGGGCAGGGGCCCCTTAGCCAAAAACATTCAGTACTTC. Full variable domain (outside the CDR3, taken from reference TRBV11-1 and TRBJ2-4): EAEVAQSPRYKITEKSQAVAFWCDPISGHATLYWYRQILGQGPELLVQFQDESVVDDSQLPKDRFSAERLKGVDSTLKIQPAELGDSAMYLCASSSGGRGPLAKNIQYFGAGTRLSVL.

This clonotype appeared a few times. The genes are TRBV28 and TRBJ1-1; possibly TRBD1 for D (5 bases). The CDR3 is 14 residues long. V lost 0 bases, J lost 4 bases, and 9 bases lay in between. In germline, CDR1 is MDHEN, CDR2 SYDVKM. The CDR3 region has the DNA TGTGCCAGCAGTTTATGGGGGGGATCCACTGAAGCTTTCTTT. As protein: CASSLWGGSTEAFF.

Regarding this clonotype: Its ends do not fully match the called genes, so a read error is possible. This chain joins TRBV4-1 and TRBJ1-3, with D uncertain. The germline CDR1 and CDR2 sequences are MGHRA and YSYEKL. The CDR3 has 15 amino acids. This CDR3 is CASNQETVSGNTIYF. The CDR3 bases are TGCGCCAGCAACCAAGAAACGGTATCTGGAAACACCATATATTTT.

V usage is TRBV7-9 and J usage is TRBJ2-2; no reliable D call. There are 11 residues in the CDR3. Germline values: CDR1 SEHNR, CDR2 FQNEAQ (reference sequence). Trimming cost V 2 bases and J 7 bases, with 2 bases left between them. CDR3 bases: TGTGCCAGCAGCTTATTCGGGGAGCTGTTTTTT. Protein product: CASSLFGELFF. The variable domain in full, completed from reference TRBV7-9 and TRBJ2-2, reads DTGVSQNPRHKITKRGQNVTFRCDPISEHNRLYWYRQTLGQGPEFLTYFQNEAQLEKSRLLSDRFSAERPKGSFSTLEIQRTEQGDSAMYLCASSLFGELFFGEGSRLTVL.